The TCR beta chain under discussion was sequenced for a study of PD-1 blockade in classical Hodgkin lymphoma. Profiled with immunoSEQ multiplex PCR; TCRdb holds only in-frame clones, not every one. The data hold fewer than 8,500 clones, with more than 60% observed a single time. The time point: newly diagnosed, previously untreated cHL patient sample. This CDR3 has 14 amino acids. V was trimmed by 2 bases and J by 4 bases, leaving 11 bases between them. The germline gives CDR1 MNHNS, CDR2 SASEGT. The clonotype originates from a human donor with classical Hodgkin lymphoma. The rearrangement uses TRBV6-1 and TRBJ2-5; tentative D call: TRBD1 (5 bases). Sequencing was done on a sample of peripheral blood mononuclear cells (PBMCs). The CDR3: CASSEKTDRETQYF. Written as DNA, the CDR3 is TGTGCCAGCAGTGAAAAGACAGATCGAGAGACCCAGTACTTC.